Each of the 29 T cell receptor beta chains below was sequenced from the same sample in a study of T cell responses to AZD1222 COVID-19 vaccine. The assay was immunoSEQ multiplex PCR, and TCRdb's table has in-frame clones only and misses some. Here the sample spans 95,000 to 150,000 clones, 70% to 90% being singletons. This specimen was peripheral blood, taken on day 0 of AZD1222 vaccination. These receptors were taken from an adult in good health.

This clone was counted a single time. J is TRBJ1-6 and V is TRBV6-5, with TRBD1 identical over 10 bases. Germline trimming cut 6 bases from V and 9 bases from J; bases unmatched to any gene: 8. CDR3 length equals 15 residues. Germline V gene sequence: CDR1 MNHEY, CDR2 SVGAGI. The CDR3 DNA reads as TGTGCCAGCAGCCCCGGGACAGGGGATCTTTCACCCCTCCACTTT. Encoded protein: CASSPGTGDLSPLHF.

The genes are TRBV19 and TRBJ1-1; no definite D call. This CDR3 comprises 12 residues. From germline, CDR1 is LNHDA and CDR2 SQIVND (reference sequence). V was shortened by 4 bases and J by 0 bases, with 3 bases between the two germline ends. CDR3 DNA: TGTGCCAGTAGTACCTTGAACACTGAAGCTTTCTTT. Translation: CASSTLNTEAFF.

In DNA form, the CDR3 reads TGTGCCAGTAGTATACTTCCGACTAGTTACCCCTACGAGCAGTACTTC. Translation gives CASSILPTSYPYEQYF. V is TRBV19 and J is TRBJ2-7; D is possibly TRBD2 (6 bases). The V end lost 2 bases, the J end lost 2 bases, and 16 bases lay between the germline ends. Germline V CDR1 and CDR2: LNHDA, SQIVND (reference sequence). The length of the CDR3 is 16 residues.

The rearrangement links TRBV6-5 to TRBJ1-6; no firm D call. This CDR3 region has 15 residues. The germline V gene has CDR1 MNHEY and CDR2 SVGAGI. The germline V and J ends were trimmed by 2 bases and 9 bases, with 14 bases remaining between them. The CDR3 region is CASSYRRPEGSPLHF. CDR3 coding DNA: TGTGCCAGCAGTTACCGCCGACCGGAGGGTTCACCCCTCCACTTT.

This clone was counted a single time. Written as DNA, the CDR3 is TGTGCCAGCGCCCGGCTGGGGACAAAGAACACTGAAGCTTTCTTT. Its translation: CASARLGTKNTEAFF. V and J are TRBV27 and TRBJ1-1; D may be TRBD1 (6 bases). With 8 bases removed from V and 1 base from J, the gap between germline ends came to 17 bases. Germline CDR1 is MNHEY and CDR2 is SMNVEV (reference sequence). The CDR3 totals 15 residues.

The chain is built from TRBV7-2 and TRBJ1-5, with 8 bases lining up with TRBD1. The V gene's germline CDR1 is SGHTA and CDR2 FQGNSA. The CDR3 consists of 14 residues. V lost 4 bases to trimming and J lost 3 bases; unmatched junction nucleotides: 2. This CDR3 reads CASSSGGVNQPQHF. CDR3 bases: TGTGCCAGCAGCTCAGGGGGCGTCAATCAGCCCCAGCATTTT.

The rearrangement uses TRBV27 and TRBJ2-5; D is possibly TRBD1 (5 bases). Per the germline V gene, CDR1 is MNHEY and CDR2 is SMNVEV (reference sequence). The V and J ends lost 2 bases and 1 base respectively, with 5 bases between them. CDR3 length: 13 amino acids. The CDR3 coding sequence is TGTGCCAGCAGTTTAAGGGGCCAAGAGACCCAGTACTTC. It is translated as CASSLRGQETQYF.

The J gene is TRBJ2-3, the V gene TRBV24-1; TRBD1 matches at 9 bases. This CDR3 has 17 amino acids. Germline loops: CDR1 KGHDR, CDR2 SFDVKD. J was trimmed by 1 base and V by 4 bases; bases with no gene match: 8. This chain's CDR3 is CATSEHDRDRGTDTQYF. The CDR3 DNA is TGTGCCACCAGTGAGCACGACCGGGACAGGGGCACAGATACGCAGTATTTT.

This chain uses TRBV4-3 with TRBJ2-1; D ambiguous. The V and J ends lost 0 bases and 7 bases respectively, with 10 bases between them. This CDR3 region has 14 residues. Germline V gives CDR1 LGHNA, CDR2 YSLEER. The CDR3 spells CASSQEWLVNEQFF. The CDR3 coding sequence is TGCGCCAGCAGCCAAGAATGGCTCGTTAATGAGCAGTTCTTC.

V and J are TRBV3-1 (or the pseudogene TRBV3-2) and TRBJ1-4; D gene ambiguous. V gave up 2 bases and J gave up 8 bases, with 18 bases separating them. Per the germline V gene, CDR1 is LGHDT and CDR2 is YNNKEL (reference sequence). CDR3 length equals 16 residues. CDR3 DNA sequence: TGTGCCAGCAGCCAATTCAGTGGGTCGGCGGGGGAAAAACTGTTTTTT. Translating it yields CASSQFSGSAGEKLFF.

The rearrangement links TRBV9 to TRBJ2-1; unclear D gene. With 3 bases removed from V and 4 bases from J, the gap between germline ends came to 14 bases. Looked up from germline, CDR1 is SGDLS and CDR2 is YYNGEE. The CDR3 is 15 residues long. The CDR3 loop reads CASSEKGGFYNEQFF. The CDR3 DNA is TGTGCCAGCAGCGAGAAGGGTGGGTTTTACAATGAGCAGTTCTTC. Together with reference TRBV9 and TRBJ2-1, the CDR3 gives the full variable domain: DSGVTQTPKHLITATGQRVTLRCSPRSGDLSVYWYQQSLDQGLQFLIQYYNGEERAKGNILERFSAQQFPDLHSELNLSSLELGDSALYFCASSEKGGFYNEQFFGPGTRLTVL.

The CDR3 reads CASSFDLTETQYF. The CDR3 DNA reads as TGTGCCAGCAGTTTCGACCTGACAGAGACCCAGTACTTC. The J gene is TRBJ2-5, the V gene TRBV2; D gene uncertain. V shed 5 bases and J shed 4 bases, with 11 bases lying between them. Germline V lookup: CDR1 SNHLY, CDR2 FYNNEI. The CDR3 loop spans 13 amino acids.

A few counts support this clone. This chain joins TRBV19 and TRBJ1-5, with D unclear. Germline V gene lookup returns CDR1 LNHDA and CDR2 SQIVND (reference sequence). CDR3 length equals 15 residues. Trimming stripped 3 bases from V and 0 bases from J, with 9 bases between. The chain's CDR3 is CASSMGGYSNQPQHF. DNA of the CDR3: TGTGCCAGTAGTATGGGAGGGTATAGCAATCAGCCCCAGCATTTT.

The chain joins TRBV6-5 to TRBJ2-7; 9 nucleotides match TRBD1. This CDR3 is 14 amino acids long. The V gene end was trimmed by 8 bases and the J gene end by 5 bases; junction bases not matched to a gene: 10. Per germline, CDR1 MNHEY and CDR2 SVGAGI. CDR3 bases: TGTGCCAGCGCCTCCGGGACAGGGCCCCACGAGCAGTACTTC. Translation gives CASASGTGPHEQYF.

The chain combines TRBV28 with TRBJ2-7; the D gene is possibly TRBD2 (5 bases). Germline V gives CDR1 MDHEN, CDR2 SYDVKM. Deletions cut 3 bases from V and 6 bases from J, with 15 bases between. This CDR3 has 14 amino acids. The CDR3, as DNA: TGTGCCAGCAGTTTCTTGGGGAGTGCCGGCGAGCAGTACTTC. It yields the protein CASSFLGSAGEQYF.

CDR3 in amino acids: CSVRTAMARETQYF. Written as DNA, the CDR3 is TGCAGCGTGAGGACAGCCATGGCCAGAGAGACCCAGTACTTC. The gene calls are TRBV29-1 and TRBJ2-5; a weak D match, TRBD1 (6 bases). This CDR3 spans 14 amino acids. Trimming removed 6 bases at V and 4 bases at J, with 18 bases between. The germline V gene has CDR1 SQVTM and CDR2 ANQGSEA.

The DNA of the CDR3 is TGTGCCAGCAGCCTCGCACTAAACACTGAAGCTTTCTTT. Amino acid sequence: CASSLALNTEAFF. This sequence joins TRBV3-1 (or the pseudogene TRBV3-2) and TRBJ1-1; no clear D gene. CDR1 LGHDT and CDR2 YNNKEL come from the germline V gene (reference sequence). This CDR3 contains 13 residues. The V end lost 4 bases, the J end lost 2 bases, and 8 bases lay between the germline ends.

J is TRBJ1-1 and V is TRBV6-1; 9 bases fit TRBD1. Germline V gene sequence: CDR1 MNHNS, CDR2 SASEGT. V was clipped by 3 bases and J by 4 bases; unmatched bases: 6. CDR3 length: 15 residues. The CDR3, as DNA: TGTGCCAGCAGTGACCGGACAGGGGAATTCACTGAAGCTTTCTTT. This gives the protein CASSDRTGEFTEAFF.

DNA of the CDR3: TGTGCCAGCAGCAATATAAGGACTAGCGGGAGGGCCGCGGGATACAATGAGCAGTTCTTC. Residues: CASSNIRTSGRAAGYNEQFF. V is TRBV21-1 and J is TRBJ2-1; the listed D gene, TRBD2, was not tested against the DNA. TRBV21-1 is a listed pseudogene. The CDR3 spans 20 residues.

DNA for the CDR3: TGTGCCAGCAGCGGACCGGGACTAGCGGACGTCCGAGATACGCAGTATTTT. It specifies CASSGPGLADVRDTQYF. The V gene is TRBV9, the J gene TRBJ2-3; 11 nucleotides align to TRBD2. With 3 bases clipped from V and 5 bases from J, the junction kept 11 bases outside the gene matches. Germline V gives CDR1 SGDLS, CDR2 YYNGEE. The CDR3 has 17 residues.

The chain employs TRBV5-4 and TRBJ2-1; 7 nucleotides align to TRBD1. The CDR3 runs to 16 residues. CDR1 is SGHNT and CDR2 is YYREEE in the germline V gene (reference sequence). The V gene end was trimmed by 4 bases and the J gene end by 0 bases; junction bases not matched to a gene: 7. CDR3 protein: CASSRPGQSSYNEQFF. In DNA, the CDR3 is TGTGCCAGCAGCCGCCCGGGACAGAGCTCCTACAATGAGCAGTTCTTC.

The rearrangement uses TRBV28 and TRBJ2-4; TRBD1 matches 8 bases. Germline CDR1 reads MDHEN; CDR2 reads SYDVKM. CDR3 size: 15 residues. V shed 2 bases and J 10 bases; nucleotides not matched to a gene: 10. The chain's CDR3 is CASSLPGQARGIQYF. CDR3 bases: TGTGCCAGCAGTTTACCGGGACAGGCCCGAGGGATTCAGTACTTC.

V and J are TRBV7-9 and TRBJ2-5, with D tentatively TRBD1 (5 bases). The germline V and J ends were trimmed by 1 base and 4 bases, with 13 bases remaining between them. There are 15 residues in the CDR3. Germline loops: CDR1 SEHNR, CDR2 FQNEAQ (reference sequence). The CDR3 region is CASSLGYGALETQYF. The CDR3 coding sequence is TGTGCCAGCAGCTTAGGTTATGGGGCCTTAGAGACCCAGTACTTC.

This clone was counted between two and nine times. The chain links TRBV15 to TRBJ1-5; no clear D gene. Deletions cut 0 bases from V and 9 bases from J, with 6 bases between. The CDR3 runs to 12 residues. Germline values: CDR1 LNHNV, CDR2 YYDKDF (reference sequence). CDR3 sequence: CATSRDYGPQHF. The CDR3 region has the DNA TGTGCCACCAGCAGAGATTATGGGCCCCAGCATTTT.

V usage is TRBV6-4 and J usage is TRBJ2-7; D might be TRBD1 (6 bases). Trimming removed 6 bases from V and 3 bases from J, with 15 bases in between. The CDR3 totals 14 residues. The germline V gene encodes CDR1 MRHNA and CDR2 SNTAGT. The CDR3 DNA sequence: TGTGCCAGCAGCGAGGGACCAGGGGTCTACGAGCAGTACTTC. This encodes CASSEGPGVYEQYF.

V is TRBV28 and J is TRBJ1-2, with TRBD1 as a possible D gene (6 bases). The CDR3 is 12 amino acids. Germline V gene lookup returns CDR1 MDHEN and CDR2 SYDVKM. The germline V and J ends were trimmed by 7 bases and 7 bases, with 13 bases remaining between them. CDR3 sequence (DNA): TGTGCCAGCACGGACGGGGGGCTTGGCTACACCTTC. The encoded protein is CASTDGGLGYTF.

The table lists this clone with a few counts. The rearrangement joins TRBV2 to TRBJ1-5; D might be TRBD1 (5 bases). V was pared by 1 base and J by 9 bases, with 13 bases between. The CDR3 totals 14 residues. CDR1 is SNHLY and CDR2 is FYNNEI in the germline V gene. The CDR3 coding sequence is TGTGCCAGCAGTGAAGGGGGCCGGATGGGGCCCCAGCATTTT. The encoded protein is CASSEGGRMGPQHF.

The rearrangement uses TRBV5-8 and TRBJ1-6; the D gene is possibly TRBD1 (5 bases). The CDR3 covers 15 residues. Germline V CDR1 and CDR2: SGHTS, YDEGEE. Deletions cut 1 base from V and 10 bases from J, with 15 bases between. The CDR3 DNA sequence: TGTGCCAGCAGCTTGCCGTTTAGCGGGGGGTCACCCCTCCACTTT. This gives the protein CASSLPFSGGSPLHF.

The CDR3: CASSPRSGGLLAGGPGGGLGTQYF. The CDR3 nucleotides are TGTGCCAGCAGCCCACGTTCGGGGGGTCTACTAGCGGGAGGGCCGGGTGGAGGGCTAGGTACGCAGTATTTT. The chain carries TRBV6-2 or TRBV6-3 and TRBJ2-3; 13 positions agree with TRBD2. Trimming removed 6 bases from V and 8 bases from J; junction bases left unmatched: 35. The CDR3 is 24 residues long. From germline, CDR1 is MNHEY and CDR2 SVGEGT.